The present T cell receptor (beta chain) was sequenced within a study of blood T cells in healthy people across ages. Study outcomes and limitations: Greater diversity and more naive CD4+ cells were seen in long-lived donors than in aged donors.

A minimum of 6.5 million PBMCs was isolated per sample. Trimming took 0 bases from V and 9 from J, leaving 15 bases between them. Germline CDR1 GTSNPN, CDR2 SVGIG (reference sequence). The CDR3 is 14 residues long. Using a J-beta primer mix together with a sample-barcoded 5' primer, a second PCR was run for roughly 6 to 12 cycles. Using its own MiXCR run on the 5' RACE reads, TCRdb lists one record per CDR3 protein. Of 1.8 million or so distinct CDR3 sequences in the sample, more than 35% were seen once. Turning to this clonotype: Its cognate antigen is unknown.

The source of this sequence is a human donor in good health. The sequencing sample was made of blood. V gene TRBV30 combines with J gene TRBJ1-5; D gene unclear. The CDR3 DNA reads TGTGCCTGGAGTGTACCTTGGGTAGGGCGGCCCCAGCATTTT. Its protein is CAWSVPWVGRPQHF.